This T cell receptor beta chain was profiled in a study of shared T cell receptors in the human thymus. Using immunoSEQ multiplex PCR, the repertoire was profiled, and TCRdb retains in-frame clones only, with some absent. This sample has about 730,000 clones, with 80% to 90% found just once. V shed 3 bases, J shed 0 bases, and the junction held 1 base outside the gene matches. The CDR3 consists of 14 residues. Germline CDR1 reads MNHEY; CDR2 reads SVGAGI. These data are also associated with another study on human thymus T cells.

This clonotype was obtained from a girl under two years old with a congenital heart defect. The genes are TRBV6-5 and TRBJ1-2; 7 bases are shared with TRBD1. Specimen: thymocytes. This chain's CDR3 is CASSYQGANYGYTF. CDR3 DNA: TGTGCCAGCAGTTATCAGGGGGCTAACTATGGCTACACCTTC.